One sample yielded the 2 T cell receptor beta chains listed below, sequenced in a study of blood T cells in healthy people across ages. Using a J-beta primer mix together with a sample-barcoded 5' primer, a second PCR was run for roughly 7 to 12 cycles. TCRdb independently ran MiXCR on the 5' RACE reads; one entry per CDR3 protein. The repertoire includes about 930,000 distinct CDR3 sequences, almost 30% of them detected once, and roughly 10% sits in the top ten. The same data also went into a second study, on T cells of mothers and their children.

The sequencing sample was made of blood. These receptors were taken from a woman aged 40 to 49 in good health.

This chain uses TRBV12-3 or TRBV12-4 with TRBJ2-7, with TRBD1 as a possible D gene (5 bases). The CDR3 contains 15 residues. V lost 7 bases to trimming and J lost 6 bases, with 22 bases between them. The CDR3 DNA is TGTGCCAGCACAATGGGTACAGGATCCCCCGCCGAGCAGTACTTC. This codes for CASTMGTGSPAEQYF.

This clonotype occurred many times. The chain carries TRBV20-1 and TRBJ2-1, with 9 bases matching TRBD2. The junction had 7 bases not matched to a gene; V was cut back by 0 bases and J by 1 base. CDR1 is DFQATT and CDR2 is SNEGSKA in the germline V gene (reference sequence). The CDR3 has 17 amino acids. In nucleotides, the CDR3 is TGCAGTGCTAGAGATCTAGCGGGGATTAGTTCCTACAATGAGCAGTTCTTC. Its protein is CSARDLAGISSYNEQFF.